This T cell receptor beta chain is drawn from a study of early T cells in non-severe SARS-CoV-2 infection. The overall study: Bulk RNA from unsorted whole blood was sequenced; chains were unpaired. Study-wide findings and caveats: VDJdb matching favored anti-spike CD8 responses, missing private and CD4 specificities.

In germline, CDR1 is SEHNR, CDR2 FQNEAQ (reference sequence). The CDR3 covers 13 residues. Trimming shortened V by 4 bases and J by 3 bases, and 9 bases separated the two germline ends. This clonotype was seen once. Its matching antigen is unknown. Each CDR3 protein is one row after TCRdb ran MiXCR on the 5' RACE reads. The repertoire holds about 33,000 distinct CDR3 sequences, with more than 5% as singletons. Specimen: whole blood. This clonotype originated in an adult who was a healthcare worker with PCR-confirmed SARS-CoV-2 infection or an uninfected control (not recorded which). The chain uses TRBV7-9 and TRBJ1-2; D is possibly TRBD1 (5 bases). CDR3 nucleotides: TGTGCCAGCAGCTCAAAGACAGACTATGGCTACACCTTC. As protein: CASSSKTDYGYTF. Together with reference TRBV7-9 and TRBJ1-2, the CDR3 gives the full variable domain: DTGVSQNPRHKITKRGQNVTFRCDPISEHNRLYWYRQTLGQGPEFLTYFQNEAQLEKSRLLSDRFSAERPKGSFSTLEIQRTEQGDSAMYLCASSSKTDYGYTFGSGTRLTVV.